This T cell receptor (beta chain) was sequenced during a study of control samples from healthy donors and cancer patients. In germline, CDR1 is SGHTA, CDR2 FQGTGA. The CDR3 has 15 residues. Trimming removed 2 bases at V and 0 bases at J, with 5 bases between. This table comes from immunoSEQ multiplex PCR, and its TCRdb copy is limited to in-frame clones, with some not included. The table has approximately 58,000 clones, 75% to 90% seen once; the top ten hold more than 12%. This TCR came from a man aged 60 to 75 with head and neck cancer. The sequenced sample consisted of PBMCs. J is TRBJ2-6 and V is TRBV7-3; D not certain. For the CDR3, the DNA is TGTGCCAGCAGCTTAGGTGGCTCTGGGGCCAACGTCCTGACTTTC. As protein: CASSLGGSGANVLTF.